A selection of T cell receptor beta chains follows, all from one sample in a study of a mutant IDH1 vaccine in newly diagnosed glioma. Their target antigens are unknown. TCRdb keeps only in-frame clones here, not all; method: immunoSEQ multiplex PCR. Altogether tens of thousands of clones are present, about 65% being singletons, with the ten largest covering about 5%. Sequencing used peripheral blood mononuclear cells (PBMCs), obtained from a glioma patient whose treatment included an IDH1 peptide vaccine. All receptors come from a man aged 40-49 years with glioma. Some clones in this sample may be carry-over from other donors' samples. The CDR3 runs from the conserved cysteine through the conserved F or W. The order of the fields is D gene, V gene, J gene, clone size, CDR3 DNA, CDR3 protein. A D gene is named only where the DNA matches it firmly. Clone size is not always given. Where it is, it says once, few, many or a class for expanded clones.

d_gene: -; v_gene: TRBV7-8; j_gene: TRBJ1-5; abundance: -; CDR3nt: TGTGCCAGCAGCTTAGGGTCGTACAGCAATCAGCCCCAGCATTTT; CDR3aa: CASSLGSYSNQPQHF
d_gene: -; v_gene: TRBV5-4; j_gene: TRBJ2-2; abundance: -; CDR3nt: TGTGCCAGCAACTTAACAAAGAAGGGGCCGAACACCGGGGAGCTGTTTTTT; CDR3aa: CASNLTKKGPNTGELFF
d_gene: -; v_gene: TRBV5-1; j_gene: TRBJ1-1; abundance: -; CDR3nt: TGCGCCAGCAGCTCACAAAACAACATTAACACTGAAGCTTTCTTT; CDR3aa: CASSSQNNINTEAFF
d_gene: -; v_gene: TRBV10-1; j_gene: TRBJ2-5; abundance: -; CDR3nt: TGCGCCAGCAGTGAGTCGTGGGGAGAGAAGAGGGAGACCCAGTACTTC; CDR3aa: CASSESWGEKRETQYF
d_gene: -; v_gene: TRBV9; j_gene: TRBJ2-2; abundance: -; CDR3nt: TGTGCCAGCAGCGTAGAAGACCATAACACCGGGGAGCTGTTTTTT; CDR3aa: CASSVEDHNTGELFF
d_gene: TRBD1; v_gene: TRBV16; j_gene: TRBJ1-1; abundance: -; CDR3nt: TGTGCCAGCAGCCTCGACAGGGGATCGCCTGAAGCTTTCTTT; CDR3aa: CASSLDRGSPEAFF
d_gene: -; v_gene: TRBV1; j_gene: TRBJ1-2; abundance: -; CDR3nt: TGCACCAGCAGCCCAGAGACAGGGAGCGGTGGCTACACCTTC; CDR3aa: CTSSPETGSGGYTF
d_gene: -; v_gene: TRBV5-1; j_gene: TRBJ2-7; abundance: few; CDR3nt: TGCGCCAGCAGCTTGGCCAGCCCCTTCTCCTACGAGCAGTACTTC; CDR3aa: CASSLASPFSYEQYF
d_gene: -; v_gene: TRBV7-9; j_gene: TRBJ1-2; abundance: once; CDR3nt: TGTGCCAGCAGCTTAGATTCCGGGGCCAACTATGGCTACACCTTC; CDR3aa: CASSLDSGANYGYTF
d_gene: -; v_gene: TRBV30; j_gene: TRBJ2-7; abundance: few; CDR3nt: TGTGCCTGGAGTCCCGAGCAGTACTTC; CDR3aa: CAWSPEQYF
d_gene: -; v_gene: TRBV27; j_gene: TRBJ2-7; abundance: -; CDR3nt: TGTGCCAGCAGTTTCTCCCAACTCCCTCGTACGCAGCAGTACTTC; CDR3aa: CASSFSQLPRTQQYF
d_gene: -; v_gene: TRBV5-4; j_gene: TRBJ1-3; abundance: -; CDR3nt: TGTGCCAGCAGCTTGGAAGGGGGGGGCGCAGTAGGTGGAAACACCATATATTTT; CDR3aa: CASSLEGGGAVGGNTIYF
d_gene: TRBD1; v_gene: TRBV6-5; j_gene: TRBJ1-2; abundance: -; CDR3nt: TGTGCCAGCAGTTACTCGACAGGGCCTAACTATGGCTACACCTTC; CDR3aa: CASSYSTGPNYGYTF
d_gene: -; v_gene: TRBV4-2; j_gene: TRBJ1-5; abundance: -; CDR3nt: TGTGCCAGCAGCCAAGTTCAGGGGAATCAGCCCCAGCATTTT; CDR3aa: CASSQVQGNQPQHF
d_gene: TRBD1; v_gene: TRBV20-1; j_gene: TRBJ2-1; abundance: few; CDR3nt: TGCAGTGTGGACAGGGCGTCTGAGCAGTTCTTC; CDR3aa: CSVDRASEQFF
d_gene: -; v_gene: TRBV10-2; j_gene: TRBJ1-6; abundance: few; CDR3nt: TGCGCCAGCAGACAGTCTAATTCACCCCTCCACTTT; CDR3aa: CASRQSNSPLHF
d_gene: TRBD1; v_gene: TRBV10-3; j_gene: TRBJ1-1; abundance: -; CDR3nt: TGTGCCATCAGTGAGAAGGGACAGGGGACCACTGAAGCTTTCTTT; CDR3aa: CAISEKGQGTTEAFF
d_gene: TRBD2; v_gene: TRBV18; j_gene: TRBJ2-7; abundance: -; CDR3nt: TGTGCCAGCTCACCAGCTAGCGGGGGGTCGAGCTCCTACGAGCAGTACTTC; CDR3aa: CASSPASGGSSSYEQYF
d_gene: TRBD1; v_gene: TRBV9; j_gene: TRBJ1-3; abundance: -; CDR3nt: TGTGCCAGCAGCGTATACTCGACAGGGAGCTCTGGAAACACCATATATTTT; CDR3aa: CASSVYSTGSSGNTIYF
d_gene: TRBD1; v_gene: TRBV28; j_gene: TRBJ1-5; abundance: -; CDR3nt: TGTGCCAGCCTTCTCCGGGACAGGTGGAATCAGCCCCAGCATTTT; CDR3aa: CASLLRDRWNQPQHF
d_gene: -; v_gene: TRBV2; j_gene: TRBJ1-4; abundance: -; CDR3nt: TGTGCCACCCAGGGACGTCCTGGGGAAAAACTGTTTTTT; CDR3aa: CATQGRPGEKLFF
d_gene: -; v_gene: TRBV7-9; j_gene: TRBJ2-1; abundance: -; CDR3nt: TGTGCCAGCAGCCGGGGATCACCGGAGCAGTTCTTC; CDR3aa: CASSRGSPEQFF
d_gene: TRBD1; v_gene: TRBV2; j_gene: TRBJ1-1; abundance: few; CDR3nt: TGTGCCAGCAATACAGGGGTTGGAACTTTCTTT; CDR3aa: CASNTGVGTFF
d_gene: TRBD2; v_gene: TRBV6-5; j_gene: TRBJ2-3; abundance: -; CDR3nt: TGTGCCAGCAGTTACTCGGGGACTAGCGGAGATACGCAGTATTTT; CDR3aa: CASSYSGTSGDTQYF
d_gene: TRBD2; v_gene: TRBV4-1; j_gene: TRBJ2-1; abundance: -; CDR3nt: TGCGCCAGCAGCCAAGAAGGGCGGGGGGCGGCCTACAATGAGCAGTTCTTC; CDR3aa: CASSQEGRGAAYNEQFF
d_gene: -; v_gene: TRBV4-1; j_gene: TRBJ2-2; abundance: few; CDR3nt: TGCGCCAGCAGCCAAAGGGGGGACTCAGATACTAACACCGGGGAGCTGTTTTTT; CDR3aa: CASSQRGDSDTNTGELFF
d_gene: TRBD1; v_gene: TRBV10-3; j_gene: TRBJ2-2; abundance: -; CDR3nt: TGTGCCATCACAGGGGGCCTCACCGGGGAGCTGTTTTTT; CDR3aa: CAITGGLTGELFF
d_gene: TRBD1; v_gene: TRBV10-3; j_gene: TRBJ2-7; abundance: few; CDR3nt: TGTGCCGGCGGACAGGGGCCCTACGAGCAGTACTTC; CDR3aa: CAGGQGPYEQYF
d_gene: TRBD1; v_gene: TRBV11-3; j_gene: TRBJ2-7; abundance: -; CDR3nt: TGTGCCAGCAGTCTGGGGGGGACAGGGGTTTACGAGCAGTACTTC; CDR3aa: CASSLGGTGVYEQYF
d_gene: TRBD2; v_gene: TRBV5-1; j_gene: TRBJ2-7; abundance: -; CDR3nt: TGCGCCAGCAGGAAGGGGGTAGCGGGGGTTACCTACGAGCAGTACTTC; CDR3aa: CASRKGVAGVTYEQYF
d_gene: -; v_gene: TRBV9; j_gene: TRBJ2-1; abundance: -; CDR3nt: TGTGCCAGCAGCGTAGTTGAGGGGGGGCCATCTGAGCAGTTCTTC; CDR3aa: CASSVVEGGPSEQFF
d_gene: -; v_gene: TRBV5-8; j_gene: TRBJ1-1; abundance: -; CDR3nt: TGTGCCAGCAGCTTTGTCGTAGGGCTTAACACTGAAGCTTTCTTT; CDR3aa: CASSFVVGLNTEAFF
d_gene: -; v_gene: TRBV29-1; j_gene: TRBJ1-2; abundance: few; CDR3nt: TGCAGCGTTGCCCCCAGCTATGGCTACACCTTC; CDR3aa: CSVAPSYGYTF
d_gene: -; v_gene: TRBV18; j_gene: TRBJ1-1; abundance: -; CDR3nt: TGTGCCAGCTCACCAAGAGGGGTCGAAGCTTTCTTT; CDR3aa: CASSPRGVEAFF
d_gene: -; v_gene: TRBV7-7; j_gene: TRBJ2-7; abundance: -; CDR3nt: TGTGCTAGCAGCCCGGGACGAGCCTACGAGCAGTACTTC; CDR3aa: CASSPGRAYEQYF
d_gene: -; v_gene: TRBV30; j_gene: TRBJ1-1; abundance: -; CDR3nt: TGTGCCTGGGATATAGGTTGGACACGGAGGACTGAAGCTTTCTTT; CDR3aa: CAWDIGWTRRTEAFF
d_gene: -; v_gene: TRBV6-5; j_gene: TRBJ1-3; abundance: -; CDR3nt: TGTGCCACTAGCGGGGCCTCTGGAAACACCATATATTTT; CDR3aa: CATSGASGNTIYF
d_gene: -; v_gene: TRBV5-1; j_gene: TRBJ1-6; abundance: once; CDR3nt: TGCGCCAGCAGGGTCTCGGACAGCGTTAATTCACCCCTCCACTTT; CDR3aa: CASRVSDSVNSPLHF